Listed below are T cell receptor beta chains from one sample, sequenced in a study of cytomegalovirus exposure and HLA in healthy donors. TCRdb's table, derived via immunoSEQ multiplex PCR, lists solely in-frame clones and lacks some. The sample has fewer than 250,000 clones; approximately 88% are singletons. Specimen: PBMCs. These receptor sequences come from a woman aged 25 to 39 in good health and CMV-seropositive. Each CDR3 is given with its conserved first and last residue. A D gene is named only where the DNA matches it firmly. A clone size is listed for some rows: how often the clone was seen (once, few, many), or a class if it is expanded.

d_call clone_size j_call v_call cdr3_nt cdr3_aa
. . TRBJ1-4 TRBV30 TGTGCCTGGAGTGTACTCGGGGGGGCTCGGGAAAAACTGTTTTTT CAWSVLGGAREKLFF
TRBD1 . TRBJ2-1 TRBV11-2 TGTGCCAGCAGCTTCGGGACAGGAACAGTAAACAATGAGCAGTTCTTC CASSFGTGTVNNEQFF
. . TRBJ2-5 TRBV7-9 TGTGCCAGCAGCTTAGTCGAGACCCAGTACTTC CASSLVETQYF
. . TRBJ1-1 TRBV15 TGTGCCACCAGCGGCGGACATACGAACACTGAAGCTTTCTTT CATSGGHTNTEAFF
. . TRBJ2-1 TRBV7-7 TGTGCTAGCAGCCTGGGGAGTGCGTCCTACAATGAGCAGTTCTTC CASSLGSASYNEQFF
TRBD2 . TRBJ2-2 TRBV4-3 TGCGCCAGCAGCCAAGTTATCGCGGGAGGAATTTTAAACACCGGGGAGCTGTTTTTT CASSQVIAGGILNTGELFF
TRBD1 once TRBJ1-2 TRBV14 TGTGCCAGCAGCCACTTGACAGGGTTCTATGGCTACACCTTC CASSHLTGFYGYTF
TRBD1 few TRBJ1-4 TRBV30 TGTGCCTGGGGCCAGGGGGCTAATGAAAAACTGTTTTTT CAWGQGANEKLFF
. . TRBJ1-1 TRBV4-2 TGTGCCAGCAGCCAAGTTCACGGGGGTCGTCATGAAGCTTTCTTT CASSQVHGGRHEAFF
. . TRBJ1-2 TRBV11-2 TGTGCCAGCAGCTTCCAGGCAGGGCCAATTAACTATGGCTACACCTTC CASSFQAGPINYGYTF
TRBD2 . TRBJ2-3 TRBV4-2 TGTGCCAGCAGCCACAGATATAGCGGGATTGAAGATACGCAGTATTTT CASSHRYSGIEDTQYF
. . TRBJ1-2 TRBV30 TGTGCCTGGAGTCACCCCGGGACACCTAACTATGGCTACACCTTC CAWSHPGTPNYGYTF
. . TRBJ2-1 TRBV28 TGTGCCAGCAGTGTAACTGGGGGGAGCTCCTACAATGAGCAGTTCTTC CASSVTGGSSYNEQFF
. . TRBJ2-4 TRBV27 TGTGCCAGCAGCCCAGGCAGGGTTGAAGCCAAAAACATTCAGTACTTC CASSPGRVEAKNIQYF
. . TRBJ2-7 TRBV5-4 TGTGCCAGCAGCTTGAGGATGGGCGAGCAGTACTTC CASSLRMGEQYF
TRBD2 . TRBJ2-7 TRBV13 TGTGCCAGCAGCTTGAGTAGCGGGGGGGCCCCCTACGAGCAGTACTTC CASSLSSGGAPYEQYF
TRBD2 . TRBJ2-3 TRBV23-1 TGCGCCAGCACGAAGGGACTAGCGGGAGGCACAGATACGCAGTATTTT CASTKGLAGGTDTQYF
. . TRBJ2-2 TRBV21-1 TGTGCCAGCAGCAAGACAGGCACGGACACCGGGGAGCTGTTTTTT CASSKTGTDTGELFF
. . TRBJ2-7 TRBV11-3 TGTGCCAGCAGCTTATTCGCCGAGGGCTACGAGCAGTACTTC CASSLFAEGYEQYF
. . TRBJ2-7 TRBV5-1 TGCGCCAGCAGCTTGGGTAGTGGATCCCTCTCCTACGAGCAGTACTTC CASSLGSGSLSYEQYF
TRBD1 . TRBJ1-4 TRBV29-1 TGCAGCGTTATGACAGGGACCGATGAAAAACTGTTTTTT CSVMTGTDEKLFF
TRBD2 . TRBJ2-7 TRBV5-1 TGCGCCAGCAGCCCAGGGACTAGCGGGATGGGTGACGAGCAGTACTTC CASSPGTSGMGDEQYF
TRBD1 . TRBJ1-5 TRBV6-6 TGTGCCAGCAGGGAGGGACAGTTTAGCAATCAGCCCCAGCATTTT CASREGQFSNQPQHF
. . TRBJ2-7 TRBV11-2 TGTGCCAGCAGCTCGACCTTTTCCTACGAGCAGTACTTC CASSSTFSYEQYF
. . TRBJ1-1 TRBV20-1 TGCAGTGCTAGGTGGGGGGAAGCTTTCTTT CSARWGEAFF
. . TRBJ2-7 TRBV6-1 TGTGCCAGCAGTGAAGTTCCGGCCTACGAGCAGTACTTC CASSEVPAYEQYF
. . TRBJ1-2 TRBV27 TGTGCCAGCAGTCCAAGCCAAGGGTCTCCAGGCTACACCTTC CASSPSQGSPGYTF
. . TRBJ2-3 TRBV18 TGTGCCAGCTCACCCCTAGCACCGTGGGCAGATACGCAGTATTTT CASSPLAPWADTQYF
. . TRBJ2-7 TRBV10-1 TGCGCCAGCAGCGCCGGGACCTCCAACTACGAGCAGTACTTC CASSAGTSNYEQYF
. few TRBJ1-1 TRBV6-1 TGTGCCAGCAGTGAACGCGCCGAGAACACTGAAGCTTTCTTT CASSERAENTEAFF
. . TRBJ1-1 TRBV2 TGTGCCAGCAGAGCCAGACAAATGAACACTGAAGCTTTCTTT CASRARQMNTEAFF
. few TRBJ1-2 TRBV6-5 TGTGCCAGCAGTAACCCGTTGAGGGGCTACACCTTC CASSNPLRGYTF
. . TRBJ1-5 TRBV6-5 TGTGCCAGCAGTTACGGCGGATCTCAGCCCCAGCATTTT CASSYGGSQPQHF
. . TRBJ1-5 TRBV27 TGTGCCAGCAGGGGGGGGTGGGGACCTGCAAGTCAGCCCCAGCATTTT CASRGGWGPASQPQHF
TRBD1 . TRBJ2-1 TRBV4-1 TGCGCCAGCAGCCAAGAGGGACAGGGGGGAGGCTCCTACAATGAGCAGTTCTTC CASSQEGQGGGSYNEQFF
. . TRBJ1-2 TRBV7-2 TGTGCCAGCAGCCTATATGGCTACACCTTC CASSLYGYTF
. . TRBJ1-1 TRBV5-1 TGCGCCAGCAGCTTAAGTGCCGCGGGGTTGGGTGAAGCTTTCTTT CASSLSAAGLGEAFF
. . TRBJ2-7 TRBV7-8 TGTGCCAGCAGCTTAGAGGGCCAGGCGACCGCCTACGAGCAGTACTTC CASSLEGQATAYEQYF
TRBD1 . TRBJ1-1 TRBV10-3 TGTGCCATCAATCAGGACAGGGACGGCACTGAAGCTTTCTTT CAINQDRDGTEAFF
. once TRBJ2-1 TRBV7-2 TGTGCCAGCAGTAGGGGTCGGGTAGCGGCTTACAATGAGCAGTTCTTC CASSRGRVAAYNEQFF
. . TRBJ2-2 TRBV27 TGTGCCAGCAGTCCCATTAGCGGCGGGGAGCTGTTTTTT CASSPISGGELFF
. . TRBJ2-4 TRBV29-1 TGCAGCGTACAGTCAGCCAAAAACATTCAGTACTTC CSVQSAKNIQYF
. . TRBJ2-7 TRBV6-5 TGTGCCAGCAGTCAAAGCAGCGACGAGCAGTACTTC CASSQSSDEQYF
TRBD1 . TRBJ1-3 TRBV6-1 TGTGCCAGCAGTGGTGGGACAGACACCATATATTTT CASSGGTDTIYF
. . TRBJ2-7 TRBV27 TGTGCCAGCAGTCACCGGGCCGAAGGCACCTACGAGCAGTACTTC CASSHRAEGTYEQYF
TRBD2 . TRBJ2-7 TRBV11-2 TGTGCCAGCAGCTTAGGACCGGCGGGAGGCCACTACGAGCAGTACTTC CASSLGPAGGHYEQYF
. . TRBJ2-5 TRBV4-2 TGTGCCAGCAGCAAGGGGTTCGGAGAGACCCAGTACTTC CASSKGFGETQYF
TRBD1 . TRBJ1-2 TRBV9 TGTGCCAGCAGCCCGGGACAGGGCAGTACCTATGGCTACACCTTC CASSPGQGSTYGYTF
. . TRBJ1-1 TRBV27 TGTGCCAGCAGTTTGGAGGGGGTGAGCACTGAAGCTTTCTTT CASSLEGVSTEAFF
. . TRBJ2-5 TRBV30 TGTGCCTGGAGTGTAGTAGTTTCAGAGACCCAGTACTTC CAWSVVVSETQYF
TRBD2 . TRBJ2-1 TRBV15 TGTGCCACCAGCACCCCGACTAGCGAAGGCAATGAGCAGTTCTTC CATSTPTSEGNEQFF
TRBD1 once TRBJ2-5 TRBV19 TGTGCCAGTACCACAAACAGGGGCCAAGAGACCCAGTACTTC CASTTNRGQETQYF
TRBD2 . TRBJ2-1 TRBV9 TGTGCCAGCAGCGTAACCGGGACTAGGAATGAGCAGTTCTTC CASSVTGTRNEQFF
. . TRBJ1-2 TRBV6-5 TGTGCCAGCAGTTACTCGAGGGGTTCGTACACCTTC CASSYSRGSYTF
. . TRBJ1-2 TRBV25-1 TGTGCCAGCAGTGAACCCGGGGGCAGGGAATTCCCTGGCTACACCTTC CASSEPGGREFPGYTF
. few TRBJ2-2 TRBV5-1 TGCGCCAGCAGCTTGGCAACTAGCCGGAACACCGGGGAGCTGTTTTTT CASSLATSRNTGELFF